Included here is one T cell receptor beta chain sequence, with context. Its antigen is still unknown. Naive CD8 cells lacked CD45RO and underwent positive selection for CCR7, leaving out terminally differentiated effector memory CD45RA+ cells. Donors comprised healthy HIV-negative adults lacking recent acute infections or vaccinations. This sample is part of a study of shared clonotypes between healthy human individuals. Study conclusions and caveats: Around 5.4% of naive CD4 clonotypes were common to a handful of donors. Donor clonotype sharing was expected to depend on sequencing depth.

About 30,000 T cell genomes, or 200 ng DNA, went into the sorted-subset replicate PCRs. Produced via immunoSEQ multiplex PCR; TCRdb's table is partial and in-frame only. The sample shows approximately 2,000,000 clones, around 93% of them seen only once. The CDR3 is made up of 15 amino acids. CDR1 and CDR2 from the germline V gene are ENHRY and SYGVKD. Germline trimming cut 3 bases from V and 0 bases from J; bases unmatched to any gene: 3. V and J are TRBV10-3 and TRBJ2-3; 7 nucleotides agree with TRBD2. The receptor's source is a man in his late teens or twenties in good health. Some clones in this sample may be carry-over from other donors' samples. Sequences were obtained from naive CD8+ T cells from PBMCs. The CDR3 sequence: CAISDGGVSTDTQYF. CDR3 DNA: TGTGCCATCAGTGATGGGGGGGTTAGCACAGATACGCAGTATTTT.